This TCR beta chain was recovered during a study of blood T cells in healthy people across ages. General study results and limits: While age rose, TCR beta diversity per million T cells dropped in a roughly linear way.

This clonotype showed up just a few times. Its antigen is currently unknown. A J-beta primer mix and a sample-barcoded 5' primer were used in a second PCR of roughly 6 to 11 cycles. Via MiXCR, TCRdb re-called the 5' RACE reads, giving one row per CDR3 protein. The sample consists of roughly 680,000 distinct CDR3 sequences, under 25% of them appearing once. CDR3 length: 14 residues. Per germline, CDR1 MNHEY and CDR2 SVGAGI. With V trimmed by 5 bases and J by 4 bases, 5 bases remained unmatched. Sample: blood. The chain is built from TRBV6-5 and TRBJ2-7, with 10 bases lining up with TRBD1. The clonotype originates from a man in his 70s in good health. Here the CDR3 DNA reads TGTGCCAGCAGTCAGGACAGGGGGTGGTACGAGCAGTACTTC. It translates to CASSQDRGWYEQYF.